The TCR beta chain under discussion was sequenced for a study of shared clonotypes between healthy human individuals. Naive CD8 cells were CD45RO-negative, positively selected for CCR7, excluding terminally differentiated effector memory CD45RA+ cells. This clone was detected only a few times. The antigen remains undetermined. V was pared by 0 bases and J by 1 base, with 6 bases between. This CDR3 is built from 14 residues. The germline V gene has CDR1 MGHRA and CDR2 YSYEKL. Every subset's genomic DNA went evenly onto several immunoSEQ plates. Sequencing was performed with immunoSEQ multiplex PCR; in TCRdb, only in-frame clones are kept and a portion is missing. The table includes hundreds of thousands of clones, approximately 95% detected once. Study-wide results and caveats: The donor pool, a small one, limited the genetic and exposure-history diversity represented. Some clonotypes were shared by all four sorted-subset donors, while others were not shared. The non-shared ones had lower generation probabilities than the shared ones. Deeper or shallower sequencing was expected to change how clonotypes are shared among donors.

The TCR originated in a woman aged 25 to 45 in good health. The sample consisted of naive CD8+ T cells sorted from blood. The chain has TRBV4-1 and TRBJ1-1; D is unclear. The CDR3 is CASSQERQNTEAFF. CDR3 nucleotide sequence: TGCGCCAGCAGCCAAGAACGGCAGAACACTGAAGCTTTCTTT.